This TCR beta chain is from a study of cytomegalovirus exposure and HLA in healthy donors. At the level of the study: As an earlier analysis found, 180 million or so T cells yielded fewer than 130 million unique TCR beta sequences.

The CDR3 loop spans 15 amino acids. Per the germline V gene, CDR1 is SGHRS and CDR2 is YFSETQ. Trimming pared 0 bases from V and 5 bases from J, leaving 14 bases between. The PCR had 60 Vbeta and 13 Jbeta primers. Assay used: immunoSEQ multiplex PCR; TCRdb lists only in-frame clones, some missing. The repertoire holds just over 150,000 clones, with roughly 70% as singletons. This receptor was obtained from a man aged 35 to 55 in good health and CMV-seropositive. The chain links TRBV5-1 to TRBJ2-5, with a tentative D call TRBD1 (6 bases). Source material: PBMCs. CDR3 DNA sequence: TGCGCCAGCAGCTTGGAAAGGGGGAGTTCGGAGACCCAGTACTTC. Encoded protein: CASSLERGSSETQYF. Drawing the rest from reference TRBV5-1 and TRBJ2-5, the complete variable domain is KAGVTQTPRYLIKTRGQQVTLSCSPISGHRSVSWYQQTPGQGLQFLFEYFSETQRNKGNFPGRFSGRQFSNSRSEMNVSTLELGDSALYLCASSLERGSSETQYFGPGTRLLVL.